This passage covers 4 T cell receptor beta chains from one sample sequenced in a study of early T cells in non-severe SARS-CoV-2 infection. TCRdb used MiXCR to reprocess the 5' RACE reads, holding one entry per CDR3 protein. The sample has tens of thousands of distinct CDR3 sequences; roughly a tenth are singletons. Sequenced here: whole blood, sampled at baseline. These receptors were taken from an adult who was a healthcare worker with PCR-confirmed SARS-CoV-2 infection or an uninfected control (not recorded which).

This clonotype came up a few times. The V call is TRBV2, the J call TRBJ2-5; 10 bases fit TRBD2. Germline V gene data show CDR1 as SNHLY and CDR2 as FYNNEI. The V gene end was trimmed by 4 bases and the J gene end by 2 bases; junction bases not matched to a gene: 4. The CDR3 totals 15 residues. The CDR3 is CASSVLAGRQETQYF. The CDR3 DNA reads as TGTGCCAGCAGTGTACTAGCGGGGAGACAAGAGACCCAGTACTTC. The entire variable domain, with the rest obtained from reference TRBV2 and TRBJ2-5, is as follows: EPEVTQTPSHQVTQMGQEVILRCVPISNHLYFYWYRQILGQKVEFLVSFYNNEISEKSEIFDDQFSVERPDGSNFTLKIRSTKLEDSAMYFCASSVLAGRQETQYFGPGTRLLVL.

The gene calls are TRBV28 and TRBJ2-1; D possibly matches TRBD1 or TRBD2 (6 bases each). The V gene lost 10 bases and the J gene lost 6 bases, with 16 bases spanning the gap. Germline CDR1 reads MDHEN; CDR2 reads SYDVKM. The CDR3 covers 13 residues. CDR3 bases: TGTGCCACGGGGGCGCTGGGGATCAATGAGCAGTTCTTC. Amino acids: CATGALGINEQFF.

This clonotype came up many times. V and J are TRBV24-1 and TRBJ2-2, with D unresolved. Germline CDR1 and CDR2: KGHDR and SFDVKD. The CDR3 sequence is 13 residues long. Trimming stripped 4 bases from V and 5 bases from J, with 7 bases between. CDR3 residues: CATSEGWTGELFF. The DNA of the CDR3 is TGTGCCACCAGTGAAGGTTGGACCGGGGAGCTGTTTTTT.

In this sample, this clonotype turned up many times. The V gene is TRBV7-2, the J gene TRBJ2-1; 11 bases fit TRBD2. Trimming removed 1 base from V and 7 bases from J; junction bases left unmatched: 6. This CDR3 has 16 amino acids. CDR1 and CDR2 from the germline V gene are SGHTA and FQGNSA. The CDR3 DNA reads as TGTGCCAGCAGCTTAGTAGCTAGCGGGGGGACAAATGAGCAGTTCTTC. It codes for CASSLVASGGTNEQFF.